The text below deals with one TCR beta chain. Germline V lookup: CDR1 LGHNA, CDR2 YNFKEQ. V lost 4 bases, J lost 3 bases, and 7 bases lay in between. The CDR3 has 14 residues. These data belong to a study of technical replicates of blood from a few donors. The protocol was immunoSEQ multiplex PCR, while the TCRdb copy is restricted to in-frame clones and leaves out a portion. This table holds 55,000 to 65,000 clones, around 93% found once. The sequenced sample consisted of PBMCs. The chain employs TRBV4-2 and TRBJ2-6; D unresolved. The receptor was isolated from a human donor in good health. Some clones in this sample may be carry-over from other donors' samples. The DNA of the CDR3 is TGTGCCAGCAGCCCCTGGAGTGGGGCCAACGTCCTGACTTTC. Protein product: CASSPWSGANVLTF.